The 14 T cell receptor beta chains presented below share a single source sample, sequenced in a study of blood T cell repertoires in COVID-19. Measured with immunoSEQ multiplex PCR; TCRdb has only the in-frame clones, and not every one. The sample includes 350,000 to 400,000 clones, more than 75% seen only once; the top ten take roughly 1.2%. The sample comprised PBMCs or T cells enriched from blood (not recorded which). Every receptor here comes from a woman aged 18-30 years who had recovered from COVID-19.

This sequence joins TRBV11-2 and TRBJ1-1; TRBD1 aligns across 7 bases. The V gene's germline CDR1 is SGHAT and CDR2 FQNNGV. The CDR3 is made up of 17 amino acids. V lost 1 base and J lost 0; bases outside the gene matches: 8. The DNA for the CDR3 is TGTGCCAGCAGCTTAGCGGCGGGCAGGGGGGTGAACACTGAAGCTTTCTTT. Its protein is CASSLAAGRGVNTEAFF.

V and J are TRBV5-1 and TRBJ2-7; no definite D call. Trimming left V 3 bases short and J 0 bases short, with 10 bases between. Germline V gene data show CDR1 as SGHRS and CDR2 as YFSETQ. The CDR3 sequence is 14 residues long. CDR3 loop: CASSSYRASYEQYF. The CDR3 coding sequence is TGCGCCAGCAGCTCTTACAGAGCCTCCTACGAGCAGTACTTC.

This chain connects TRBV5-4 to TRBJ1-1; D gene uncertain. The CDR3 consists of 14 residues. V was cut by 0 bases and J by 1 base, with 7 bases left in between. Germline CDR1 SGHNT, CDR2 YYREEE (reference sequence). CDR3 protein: CASSLAGSNTEAFF. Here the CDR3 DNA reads TGTGCCAGCAGCTTGGCCGGGTCGAACACTGAAGCTTTCTTT.

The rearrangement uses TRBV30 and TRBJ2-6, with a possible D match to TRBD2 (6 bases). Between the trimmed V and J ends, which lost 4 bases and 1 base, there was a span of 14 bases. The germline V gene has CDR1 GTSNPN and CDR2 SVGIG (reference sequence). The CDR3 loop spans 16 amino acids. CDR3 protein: CAWKFTGESGANVLTF. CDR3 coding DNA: TGTGCCTGGAAATTCACGGGAGAGTCTGGGGCCAACGTCCTGACTTTC.

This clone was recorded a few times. CDR3 coding DNA: TGTGCCAGTAGTACCCCGGGGCACCTAGGGGGGCCCCAGCATTTT. Amino acids: CASSTPGHLGGPQHF. The chain carries TRBV19 and TRBJ1-5; perhaps TRBD1 as D (6 bases). V shed 4 bases and J shed 9 bases, with 19 bases lying between them. Germline CDR1 LNHDA, CDR2 SQIVND (reference sequence). The CDR3 consists of 15 residues.

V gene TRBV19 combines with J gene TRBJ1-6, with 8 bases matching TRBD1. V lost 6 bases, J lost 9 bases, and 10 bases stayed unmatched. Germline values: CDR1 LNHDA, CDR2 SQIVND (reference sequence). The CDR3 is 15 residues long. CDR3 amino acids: CASSPQRDRTSPLHF. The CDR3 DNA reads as TGTGCCAGTAGCCCCCAACGGGACAGGACTTCACCCCTCCACTTT.

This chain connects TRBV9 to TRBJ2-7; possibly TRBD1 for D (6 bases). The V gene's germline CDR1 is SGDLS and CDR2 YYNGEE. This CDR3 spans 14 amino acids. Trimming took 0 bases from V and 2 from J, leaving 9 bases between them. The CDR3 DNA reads TGTGCCAGCAGCGTAGGACAGGTCGCCTACGAGCAGTACTTC. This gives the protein CASSVGQVAYEQYF.

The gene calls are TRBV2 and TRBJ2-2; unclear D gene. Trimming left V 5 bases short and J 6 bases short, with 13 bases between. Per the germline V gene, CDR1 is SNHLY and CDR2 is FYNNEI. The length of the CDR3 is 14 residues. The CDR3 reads CASSLQSGPGELFF. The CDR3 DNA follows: TGTGCCAGCAGTTTGCAGTCGGGTCCCGGGGAGCTGTTTTTT.

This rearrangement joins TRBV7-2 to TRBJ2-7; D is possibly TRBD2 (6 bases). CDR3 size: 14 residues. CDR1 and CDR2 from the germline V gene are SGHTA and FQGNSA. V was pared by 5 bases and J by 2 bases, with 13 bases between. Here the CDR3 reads CASSPTAGPYEQYF. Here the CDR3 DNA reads TGTGCCAGCAGCCCCACGGCGGGACCCTACGAGCAGTACTTC.

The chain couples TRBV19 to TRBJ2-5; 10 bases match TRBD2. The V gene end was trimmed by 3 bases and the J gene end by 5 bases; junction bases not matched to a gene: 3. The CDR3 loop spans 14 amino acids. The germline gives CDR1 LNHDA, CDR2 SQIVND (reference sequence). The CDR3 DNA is TGTGCCAGTAGTATGGGACTAGCGTACGAGACCCAGTACTTC. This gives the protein CASSMGLAYETQYF.

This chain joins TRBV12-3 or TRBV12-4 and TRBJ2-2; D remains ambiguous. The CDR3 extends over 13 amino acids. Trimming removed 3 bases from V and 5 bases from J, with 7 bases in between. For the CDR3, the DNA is TGTGCCAGCAGTTTTCCGGGTACCGGGGAGCTGTTTTTT. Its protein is CASSFPGTGELFF.

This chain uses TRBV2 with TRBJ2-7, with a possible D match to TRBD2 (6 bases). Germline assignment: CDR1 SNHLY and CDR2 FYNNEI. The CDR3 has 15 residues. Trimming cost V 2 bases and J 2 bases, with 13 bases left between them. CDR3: CASSELGGATYEQYF. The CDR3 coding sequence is TGTGCCAGCAGTGAATTGGGCGGGGCGACCTACGAGCAGTACTTC. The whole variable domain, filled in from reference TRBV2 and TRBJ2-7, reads EPEVTQTPSHQVTQMGQEVILRCVPISNHLYFYWYRQILGQKVEFLVSFYNNEISEKSEIFDDQFSVERPDGSNFTLKIRSTKLEDSAMYFCASSELGGATYEQYFGPGTRLTVT.

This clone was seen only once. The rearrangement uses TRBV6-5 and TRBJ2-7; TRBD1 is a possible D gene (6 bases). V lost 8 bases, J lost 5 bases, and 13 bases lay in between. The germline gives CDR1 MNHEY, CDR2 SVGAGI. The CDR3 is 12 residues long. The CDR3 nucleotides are TGTGCCAGCCGCAGGGGTTCCCACGAGCAGTACTTC. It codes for CASRRGSHEQYF.

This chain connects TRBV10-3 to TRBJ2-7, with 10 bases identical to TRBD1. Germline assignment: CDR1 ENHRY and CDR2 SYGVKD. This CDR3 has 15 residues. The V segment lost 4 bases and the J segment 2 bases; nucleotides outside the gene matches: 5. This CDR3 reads CAISGGTGEAYEQYF. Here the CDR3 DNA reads TGTGCCATCAGTGGGGGGACAGGGGAGGCCTACGAGCAGTACTTC.